The present T cell receptor (beta chain) was sequenced within a study of radiotherapy plus CTLA-4 blockade in lung cancer. The CDR3 is 14 residues long. CDR1 and CDR2 (germline): MNHNS, SASEGT. V was shortened by 5 bases and J by 2 bases, with 13 bases between the two germline ends. Libraries were prepared by immunoSEQ multiplex PCR; TCRdb keeps only in-frame clonotypes and omits some of them. The sample lists under 90,000 clones; 60% to 80% were seen once. This sequence joins TRBV6-1 and TRBJ2-7; D may be TRBD2 (6 bases). The receptor comes from a human donor with non-small cell lung cancer that progressed on radiotherapy plus ipilimumab. The specimen was peripheral blood, collected from a patient treated with radiotherapy plus ipilimumab. This chain's CDR3 is CASSYSTGAYEQYF. The CDR3 DNA reads TGTGCCAGCAGTTATTCTACGGGAGCCTACGAGCAGTACTTC.